This T cell receptor (beta chain) was documented in a study of blood T cell repertoires in COVID-19. Sequenced by immunoSEQ multiplex PCR; TCRdb stores in-frame clones only, minus some. The sample shows about 380,000 clones, more than 75% of them seen only once. The CDR3 sequence is 15 residues long. Trimming removed 6 bases from V and 2 bases from J; junction bases left unmatched: 7. The germline CDR1 and CDR2 sequences are MNHEY and SMNVEV (reference sequence). The specimen sequenced was PBMCs or T cells enriched from blood (not recorded which). The sequence derives from a man aged 30-40 years who had recovered from COVID-19. The V gene is TRBV27, the J gene TRBJ1-5, with TRBD1 identical over 7 bases. The CDR3 region is CASSRAGTGNQPQHF. The DNA of the CDR3 is TGTGCCAGCAGCAGGGCGGGGACAGGCAATCAGCCCCAGCATTTT.